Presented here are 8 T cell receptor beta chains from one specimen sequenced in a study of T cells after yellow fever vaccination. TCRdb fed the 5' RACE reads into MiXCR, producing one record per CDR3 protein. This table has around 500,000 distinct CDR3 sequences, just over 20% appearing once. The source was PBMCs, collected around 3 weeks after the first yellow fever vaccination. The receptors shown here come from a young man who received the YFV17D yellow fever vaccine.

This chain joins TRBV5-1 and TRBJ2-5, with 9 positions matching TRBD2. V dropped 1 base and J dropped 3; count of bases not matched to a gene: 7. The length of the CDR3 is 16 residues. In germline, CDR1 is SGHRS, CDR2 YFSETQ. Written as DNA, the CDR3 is TGCGCCAGCAGCTTGACCCCGACTAGCGGAGAAGAGACCCAGTACTTC. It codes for CASSLTPTSGEETQYF.

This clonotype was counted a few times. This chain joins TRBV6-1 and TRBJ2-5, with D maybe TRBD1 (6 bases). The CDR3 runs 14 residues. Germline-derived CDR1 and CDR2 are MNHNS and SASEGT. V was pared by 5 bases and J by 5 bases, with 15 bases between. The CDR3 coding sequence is TGTGCCAGCAGTAGGAGCCAGGGGCTTGAGACCCAGTACTTC. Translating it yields CASSRSQGLETQYF.

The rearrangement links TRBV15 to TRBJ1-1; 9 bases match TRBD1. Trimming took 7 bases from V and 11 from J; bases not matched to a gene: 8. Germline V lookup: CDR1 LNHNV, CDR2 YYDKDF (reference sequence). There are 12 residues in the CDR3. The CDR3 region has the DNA TGTGCCACCAAGAACCGGACAGGGGAGGCTTTCTTT. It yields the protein CATKNRTGEAFF. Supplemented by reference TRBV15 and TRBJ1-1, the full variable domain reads DAMVIQNPRYQVTQFGKPVTLSCSQTLNHNVMYWYQQKSSQAPKLLFHYYDKDFNNEADTPDNFQSRRPNTSFCFLDIRSPGLGDTAMYLCATKNRTGEAFFGQGTRLTVV.

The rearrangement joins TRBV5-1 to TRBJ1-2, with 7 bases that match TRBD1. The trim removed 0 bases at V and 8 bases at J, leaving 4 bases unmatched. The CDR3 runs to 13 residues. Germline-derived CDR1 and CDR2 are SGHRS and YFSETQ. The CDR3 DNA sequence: TGCGCCAGCAGCTTGGAGAGGGGGCCCGGCTACACCTTC. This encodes CASSLERGPGYTF.

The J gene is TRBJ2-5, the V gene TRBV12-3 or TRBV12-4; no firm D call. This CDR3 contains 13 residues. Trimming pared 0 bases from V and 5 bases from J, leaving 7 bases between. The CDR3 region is CASSLAPLETQYF. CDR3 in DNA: TGTGCCAGCAGTTTAGCCCCCTTGGAGACCCAGTACTTC.

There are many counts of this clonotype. The CDR3: CASLRGNTGELFF. The CDR3 DNA reads TGTGCCAGCCTCCGGGGGAACACCGGGGAGCTGTTTTTT. This rearrangement joins TRBV25-1 to TRBJ2-2, with D maybe TRBD2 (5 bases). Per germline, CDR1 MGHDK and CDR2 SYGVNS. Trimming shortened V by 8 bases and J by 1 base, and 8 bases separated the two germline ends. The CDR3 totals 13 residues.

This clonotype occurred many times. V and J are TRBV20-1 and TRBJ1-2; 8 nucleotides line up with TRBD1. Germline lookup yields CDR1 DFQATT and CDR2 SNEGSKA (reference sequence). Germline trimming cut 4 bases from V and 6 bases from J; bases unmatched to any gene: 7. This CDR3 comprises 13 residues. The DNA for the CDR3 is TGCAGTGCTACGTTAGAGACAGGGGATGGCTACACCTTC. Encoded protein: CSATLETGDGYTF.

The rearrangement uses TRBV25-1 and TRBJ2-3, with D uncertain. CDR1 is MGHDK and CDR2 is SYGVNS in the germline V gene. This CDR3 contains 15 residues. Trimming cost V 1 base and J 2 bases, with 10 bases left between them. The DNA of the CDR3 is TGTGCCAGCAGTGAATCTTACAGCTCCACAGATACGCAGTATTTT. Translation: CASSESYSSTDTQYF.